One T cell receptor beta chain is described in this entry. The source of the sample is a study of blood T cell repertoires in COVID-19. In the source study's methods: Amplification with reference gene primers provided the estimates of nucleated cell counts. Using immunoSEQ multiplex PCR, the repertoire was profiled, and TCRdb retains in-frame clones only, with some absent. V, J and clone size were drawn from that table, and D and trimming were deduced from the DNA. The data show about 76,000 clones, roughly 84% seen once. The CDR3 is made up of 13 amino acids. V lost 4 bases to trimming and J lost 7 bases; unmatched junction nucleotides: 7. The germline CDR1 and CDR2 sequences are SGHNT and YYREEE (reference sequence).

This receptor was obtained from a man aged 60-69 years with COVID-19, enrolled during active disease. V usage is TRBV5-4 and J usage is TRBJ1-2; the match to TRBD1 covers 7 bases. The sample consisted of peripheral blood. The CDR3 coding sequence is TGTGCCAGCAGCATCGACAGGGACGGTGGCTACACCTTC. Its translation: CASSIDRDGGYTF.